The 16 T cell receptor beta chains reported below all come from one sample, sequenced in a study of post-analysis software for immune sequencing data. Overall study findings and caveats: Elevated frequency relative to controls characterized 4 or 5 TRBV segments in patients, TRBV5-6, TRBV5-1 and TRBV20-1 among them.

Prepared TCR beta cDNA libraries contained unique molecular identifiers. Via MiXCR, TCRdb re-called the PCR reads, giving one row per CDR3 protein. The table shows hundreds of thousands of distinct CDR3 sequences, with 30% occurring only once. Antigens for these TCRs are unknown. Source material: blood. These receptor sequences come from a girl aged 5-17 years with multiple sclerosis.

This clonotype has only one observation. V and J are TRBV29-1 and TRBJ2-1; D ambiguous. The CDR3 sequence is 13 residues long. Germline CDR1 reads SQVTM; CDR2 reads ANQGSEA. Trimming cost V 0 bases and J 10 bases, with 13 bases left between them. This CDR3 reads CSVEDWVADEQFF. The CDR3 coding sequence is TGCAGCGTTGAAGATTGGGTGGCCGACGAGCAGTTCTTC.

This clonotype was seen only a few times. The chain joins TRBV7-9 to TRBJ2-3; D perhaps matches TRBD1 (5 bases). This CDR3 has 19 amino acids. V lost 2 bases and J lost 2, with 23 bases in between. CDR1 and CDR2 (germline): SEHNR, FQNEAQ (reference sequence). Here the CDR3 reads CASSLFRVQAGNPTDTQYF. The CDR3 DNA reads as TGTGCCAGCAGCTTATTCAGGGTCCAGGCAGGCAACCCCACAGATACGCAGTATTTT.

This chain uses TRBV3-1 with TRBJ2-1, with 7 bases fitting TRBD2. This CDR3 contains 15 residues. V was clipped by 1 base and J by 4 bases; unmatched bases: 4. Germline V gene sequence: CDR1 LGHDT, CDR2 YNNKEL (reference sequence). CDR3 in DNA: TGTGCCAGCAGCCAAGGGCCGGGGGGTTACAATGAGCAGTTCTTC. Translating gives CASSQGPGGYNEQFF.

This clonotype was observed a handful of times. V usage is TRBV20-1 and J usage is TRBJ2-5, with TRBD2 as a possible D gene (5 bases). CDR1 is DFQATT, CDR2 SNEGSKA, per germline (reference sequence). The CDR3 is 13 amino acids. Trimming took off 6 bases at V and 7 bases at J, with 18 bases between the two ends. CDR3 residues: CSALDSGPGTQYF. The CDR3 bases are TGCAGTGCCCTGGACTCTGGGCCGGGGACCCAGTACTTC.

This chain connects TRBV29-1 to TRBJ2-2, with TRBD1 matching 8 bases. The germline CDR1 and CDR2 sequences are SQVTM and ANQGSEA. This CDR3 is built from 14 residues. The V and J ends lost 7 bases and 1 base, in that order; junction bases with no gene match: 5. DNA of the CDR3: TGCAGCGCAGACAGGGGAAGGAACACCGGGGAGCTGTTTTTT. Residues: CSADRGRNTGELFF.

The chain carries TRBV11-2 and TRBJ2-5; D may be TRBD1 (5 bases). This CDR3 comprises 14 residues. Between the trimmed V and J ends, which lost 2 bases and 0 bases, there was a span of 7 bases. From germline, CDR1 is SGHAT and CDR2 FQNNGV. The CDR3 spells CASSLTGDQETQYF. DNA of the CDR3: TGTGCCAGCAGCTTAACAGGAGACCAAGAGACCCAGTACTTC. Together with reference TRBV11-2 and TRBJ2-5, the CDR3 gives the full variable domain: EAGVAQSPRYKIIEKRQSVAFWCNPISGHATLYWYQQILGQGPKLLIQFQNNGVVDDSQLPKDRFSAERLKGVDSTLKIQPAKLEDSAVYLCASSLTGDQETQYFGPGTRLLVL.

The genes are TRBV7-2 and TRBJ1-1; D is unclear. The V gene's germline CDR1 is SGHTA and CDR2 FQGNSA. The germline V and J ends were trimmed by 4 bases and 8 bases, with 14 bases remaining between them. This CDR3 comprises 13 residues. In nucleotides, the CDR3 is TGTGCCAGCAGCTCATCGGTGGGCGGGGAAGCTTTCTTT. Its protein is CASSSSVGGEAFF.

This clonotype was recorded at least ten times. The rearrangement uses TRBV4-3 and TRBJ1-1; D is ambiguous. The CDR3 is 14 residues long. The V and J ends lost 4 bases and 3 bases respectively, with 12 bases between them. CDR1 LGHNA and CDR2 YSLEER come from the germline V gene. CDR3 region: CASSPGGVYTEAFF. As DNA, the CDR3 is TGCGCCAGCAGCCCCGGCGGTGTCTACACTGAAGCTTTCTTT.

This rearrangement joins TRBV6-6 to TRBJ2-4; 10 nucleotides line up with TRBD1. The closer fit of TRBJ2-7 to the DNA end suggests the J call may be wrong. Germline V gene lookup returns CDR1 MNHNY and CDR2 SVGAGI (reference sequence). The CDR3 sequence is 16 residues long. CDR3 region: CASRMTGGGEVYEQYF. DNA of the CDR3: TGTGCCAGCAGGATGACAGGGGGCGGGGAGGTATACGAGCAGTACTTC.

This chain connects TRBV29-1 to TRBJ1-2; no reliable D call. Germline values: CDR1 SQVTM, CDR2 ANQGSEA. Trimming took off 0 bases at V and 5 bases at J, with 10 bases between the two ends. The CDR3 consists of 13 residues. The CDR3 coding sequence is TGCAGCGTTGAAGAAAACAGAGGATATGGCTACACCTTC. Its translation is CSVEENRGYGYTF.

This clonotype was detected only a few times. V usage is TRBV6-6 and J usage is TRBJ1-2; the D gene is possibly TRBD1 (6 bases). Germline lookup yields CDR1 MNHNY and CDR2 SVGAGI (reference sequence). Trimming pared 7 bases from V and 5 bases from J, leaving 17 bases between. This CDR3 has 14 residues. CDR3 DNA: TGTGCCAGCACCCCACGGGGGCCCCGATATGGCTACACCTTC. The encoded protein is CASTPRGPRYGYTF.

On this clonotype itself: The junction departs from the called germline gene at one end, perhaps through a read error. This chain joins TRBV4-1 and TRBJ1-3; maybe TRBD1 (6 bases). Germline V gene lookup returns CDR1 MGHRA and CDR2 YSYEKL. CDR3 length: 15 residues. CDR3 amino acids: CASSQDRGQGNTIYF. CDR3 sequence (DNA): TGCGCCAGTAGCCAAGATCGGGGGCAGGGAAACACCATATATTTT.

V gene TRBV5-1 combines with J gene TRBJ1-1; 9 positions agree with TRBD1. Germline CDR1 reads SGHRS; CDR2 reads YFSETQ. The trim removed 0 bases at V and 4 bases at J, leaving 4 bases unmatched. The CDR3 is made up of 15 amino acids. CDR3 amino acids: CASSLVGQGTTEAFF. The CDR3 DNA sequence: TGCGCCAGCAGCTTGGTGGGACAGGGTACCACTGAAGCTTTCTTT. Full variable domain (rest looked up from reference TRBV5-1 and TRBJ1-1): KAGVTQTPRYLIKTRGQQVTLSCSPISGHRSVSWYQQTPGQGLQFLFEYFSETQRNKGNFPGRFSGRQFSNSRSEMNVSTLELGDSALYLCASSLVGQGTTEAFFGQGTRLTVV.

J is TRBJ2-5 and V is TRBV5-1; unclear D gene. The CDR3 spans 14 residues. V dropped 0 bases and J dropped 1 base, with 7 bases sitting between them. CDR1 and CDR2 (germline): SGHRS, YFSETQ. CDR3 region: CASSLGSFQETQYF. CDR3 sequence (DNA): TGCGCCAGCAGCTTGGGTAGTTTCCAAGAGACCCAGTACTTC. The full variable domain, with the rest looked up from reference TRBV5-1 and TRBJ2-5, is KAGVTQTPRYLIKTRGQQVTLSCSPISGHRSVSWYQQTPGQGLQFLFEYFSETQRNKGNFPGRFSGRQFSNSRSEMNVSTLELGDSALYLCASSLGSFQETQYFGPGTRLLVL.

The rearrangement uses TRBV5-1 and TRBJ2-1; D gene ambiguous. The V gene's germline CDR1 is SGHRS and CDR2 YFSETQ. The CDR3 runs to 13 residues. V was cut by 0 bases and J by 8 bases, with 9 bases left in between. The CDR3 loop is CASSLAGVHEQFF. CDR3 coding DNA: TGCGCCAGCAGCTTGGCCGGCGTGCATGAGCAGTTCTTC.

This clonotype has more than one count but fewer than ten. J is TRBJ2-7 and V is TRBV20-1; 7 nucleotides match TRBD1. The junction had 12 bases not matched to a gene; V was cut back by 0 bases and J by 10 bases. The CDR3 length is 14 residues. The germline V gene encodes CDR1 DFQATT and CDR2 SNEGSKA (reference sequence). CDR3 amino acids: CSARDRDSPYQQYF. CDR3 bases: TGCAGTGCTAGAGATCGGGACAGTCCCTATCAACAGTACTTC.